Listed here is a single T cell receptor (beta chain). The data were obtained in a study of shared clonotypes between healthy human individuals. Deep-level running was used for the assay. The data were produced by immunoSEQ multiplex PCR, yet TCRdb's version contains in-frame clones alone and is incomplete. The sample has a few million clones, just over 90% seen once. The receptor's source is a man younger than 30 in good health. Some clones in this sample may be carry-over from other donors' samples. The sequencing sample was made of naive CD4+ T cells from PBMCs. The subset here: CD45RA+ positively selected.

CDR3 nucleotide sequence: TGTGCCAGCAGCGGAGGCACTAGCGGGAGCTGGAGCAATGAGCAGTTCTTC. Protein product: CASSGGTSGSWSNEQFF. The chain is built from TRBV7-9 and TRBJ2-1, with 11 bases identical to TRBD2. Germline lookup yields CDR1 SEHNR and CDR2 FQNEAQ (reference sequence). The CDR3 totals 17 residues. V shed 5 bases, J shed 6 bases, and the junction held 12 bases outside the gene matches.